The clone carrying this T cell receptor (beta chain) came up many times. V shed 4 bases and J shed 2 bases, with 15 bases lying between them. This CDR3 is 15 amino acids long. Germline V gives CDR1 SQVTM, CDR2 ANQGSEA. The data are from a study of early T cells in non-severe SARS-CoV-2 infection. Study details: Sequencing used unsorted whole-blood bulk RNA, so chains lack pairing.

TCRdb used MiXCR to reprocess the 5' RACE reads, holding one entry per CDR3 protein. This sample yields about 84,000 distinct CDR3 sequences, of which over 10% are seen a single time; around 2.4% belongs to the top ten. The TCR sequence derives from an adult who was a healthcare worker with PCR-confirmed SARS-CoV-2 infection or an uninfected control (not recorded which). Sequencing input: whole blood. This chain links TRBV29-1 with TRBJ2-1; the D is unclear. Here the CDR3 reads CSVVLASEPYNEQFF. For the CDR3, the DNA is TGCAGCGTTGTACTCGCCAGCGAGCCCTACAATGAGCAGTTCTTC.